The table lists the clone carrying this TCR beta chain with a count of one. This entry is derived from a study of blood T cell repertoires in COVID-19. Study context: Researchers got acute and convalescent COVID-19 samples from the United States, Italy and Spain. From T cells, B-cell-depleted T cells, or PBMCs came the material, which was cDNA or gDNA.

Authors' analysis steps: Amplifying reference gene primers gave estimates of nucleated cell counts. Measured with immunoSEQ multiplex PCR; TCRdb has only the in-frame clones, and not every one. V and J calls and clone size come straight from that table; D and trimming were deduced from the DNA. The table records about 250,000 clones, 70% to 90% of them present only once. Germline trimming cut 1 base from V and 3 bases from J; bases unmatched to any gene: 8. Per the germline V gene, CDR1 is SGHNT and CDR2 is YENEEA. The CDR3 sequence is 17 residues long. This receptor was taken from a man aged 18 to 35 with active or convalescent COVID-19. The sequencing sample was made of peripheral blood. The chain has TRBV11-3 and TRBJ2-7; 11 positions match TRBD2. The CDR3 loop reads CASSLVRLAGIHYEQYF. The CDR3, as DNA: TGTGCCAGCAGCTTAGTAAGACTAGCGGGAATACACTACGAGCAGTACTTC.